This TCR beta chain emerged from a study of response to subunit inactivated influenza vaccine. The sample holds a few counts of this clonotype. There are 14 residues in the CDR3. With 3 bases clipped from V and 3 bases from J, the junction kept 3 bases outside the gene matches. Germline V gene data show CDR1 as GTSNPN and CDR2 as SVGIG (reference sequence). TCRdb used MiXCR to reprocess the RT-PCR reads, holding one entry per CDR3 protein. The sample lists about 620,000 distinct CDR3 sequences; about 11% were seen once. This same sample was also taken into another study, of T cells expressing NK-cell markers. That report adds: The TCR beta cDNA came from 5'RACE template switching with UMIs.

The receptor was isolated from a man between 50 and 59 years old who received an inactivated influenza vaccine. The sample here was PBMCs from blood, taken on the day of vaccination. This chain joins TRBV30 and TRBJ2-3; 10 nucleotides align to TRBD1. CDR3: CAWSKDRGTDTQYF. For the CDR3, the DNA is TGTGCCTGGAGCAAGGACAGGGGGACAGATACGCAGTATTTT.